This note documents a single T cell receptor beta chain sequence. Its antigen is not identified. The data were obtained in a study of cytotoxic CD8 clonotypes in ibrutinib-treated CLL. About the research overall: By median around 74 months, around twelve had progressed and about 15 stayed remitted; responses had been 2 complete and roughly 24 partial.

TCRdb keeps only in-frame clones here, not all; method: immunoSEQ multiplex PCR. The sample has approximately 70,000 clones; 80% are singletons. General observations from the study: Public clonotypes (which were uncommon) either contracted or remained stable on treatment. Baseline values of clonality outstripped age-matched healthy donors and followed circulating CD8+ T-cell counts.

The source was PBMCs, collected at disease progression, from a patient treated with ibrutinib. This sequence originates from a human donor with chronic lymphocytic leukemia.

CDR3 sequence (DNA): TGTGCCAGCAGTTTAGGACTAGCGGGGCTAGCCAAAAACATTCAGTACTTC. It yields the protein CASSLGLAGLAKNIQYF. J is TRBJ2-4 and V is TRBV28, with 12 positions matching TRBD2. Germline V gene sequence: CDR1 MDHEN, CDR2 SYDVKM. Germline trimming cut 2 bases from V and 0 bases from J; bases unmatched to any gene: 2. The CDR3 has 17 residues.